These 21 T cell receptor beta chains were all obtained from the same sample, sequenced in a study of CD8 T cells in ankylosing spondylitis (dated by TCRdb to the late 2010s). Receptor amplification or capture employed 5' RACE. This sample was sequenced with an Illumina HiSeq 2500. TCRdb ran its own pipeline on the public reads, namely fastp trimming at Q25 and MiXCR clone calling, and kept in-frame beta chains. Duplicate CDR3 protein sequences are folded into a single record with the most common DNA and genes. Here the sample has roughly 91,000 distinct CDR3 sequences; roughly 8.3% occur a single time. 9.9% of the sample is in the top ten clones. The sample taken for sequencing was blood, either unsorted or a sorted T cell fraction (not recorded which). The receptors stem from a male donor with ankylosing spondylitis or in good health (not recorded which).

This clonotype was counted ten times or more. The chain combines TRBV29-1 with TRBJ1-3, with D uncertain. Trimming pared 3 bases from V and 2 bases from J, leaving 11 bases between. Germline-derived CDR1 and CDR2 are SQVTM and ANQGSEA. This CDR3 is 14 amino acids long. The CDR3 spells CSVDGVGTGNTIYF. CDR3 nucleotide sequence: TGCAGCGTTGATGGGGTGGGGACTGGAAACACCATATATTTT.

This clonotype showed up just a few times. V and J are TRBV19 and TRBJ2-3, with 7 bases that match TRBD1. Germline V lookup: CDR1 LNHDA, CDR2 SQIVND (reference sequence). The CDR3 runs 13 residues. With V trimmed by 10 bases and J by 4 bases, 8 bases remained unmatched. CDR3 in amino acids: CATDLGGPDTQYF. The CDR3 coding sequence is TGTGCCACCGATCTAGGGGGCCCAGATACGCAGTATTTT.

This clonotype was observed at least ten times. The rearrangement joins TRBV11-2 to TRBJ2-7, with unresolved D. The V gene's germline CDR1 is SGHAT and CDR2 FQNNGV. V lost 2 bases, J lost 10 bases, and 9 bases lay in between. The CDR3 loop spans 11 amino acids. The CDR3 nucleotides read TGTGCCAGCAGCTTACGAGTAGGACAGTACTTC. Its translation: CASSLRVGQYF. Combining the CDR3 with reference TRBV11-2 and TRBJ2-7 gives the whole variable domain EAGVAQSPRYKIIEKRQSVAFWCNPISGHATLYWYQQILGQGPKLLIQFQNNGVVDDSQLPKDRFSAERLKGVDSTLKIQPAKLEDSAVYLCASSLRVGQYFGPGTRLTVT.

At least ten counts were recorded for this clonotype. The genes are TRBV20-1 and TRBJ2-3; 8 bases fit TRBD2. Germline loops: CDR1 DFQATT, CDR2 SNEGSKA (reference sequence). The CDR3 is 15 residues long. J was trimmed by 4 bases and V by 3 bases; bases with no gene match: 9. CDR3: CSASGRAPRADTQYF. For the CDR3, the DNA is TGCAGTGCTAGCGGGAGGGCCCCACGCGCAGATACGCAGTATTTT.

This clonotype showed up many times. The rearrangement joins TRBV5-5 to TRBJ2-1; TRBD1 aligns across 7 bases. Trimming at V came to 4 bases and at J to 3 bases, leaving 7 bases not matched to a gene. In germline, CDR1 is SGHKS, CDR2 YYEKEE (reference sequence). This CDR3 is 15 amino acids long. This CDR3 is CASSAGDSYYNEQFF. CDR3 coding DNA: TGTGCCAGCAGCGCTGGGGACAGTTACTACAATGAGCAGTTCTTC.

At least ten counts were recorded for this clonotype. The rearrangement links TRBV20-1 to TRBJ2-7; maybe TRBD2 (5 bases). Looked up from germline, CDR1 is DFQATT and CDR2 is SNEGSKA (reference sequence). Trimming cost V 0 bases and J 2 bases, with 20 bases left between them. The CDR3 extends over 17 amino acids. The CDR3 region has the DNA TGCAGTGCTAGAGATCAACATAGCGCGCGCAGTCCCTACGAGCAGTACTTC. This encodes CSARDQHSARSPYEQYF.

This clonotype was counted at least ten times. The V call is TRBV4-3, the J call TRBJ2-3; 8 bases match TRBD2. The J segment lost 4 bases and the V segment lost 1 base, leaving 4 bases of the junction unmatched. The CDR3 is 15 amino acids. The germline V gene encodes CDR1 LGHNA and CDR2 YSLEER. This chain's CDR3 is CASSQVPGGADTQYF. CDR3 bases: TGCGCCAGCAGCCAAGTTCCGGGGGGGGCAGATACGCAGTATTTT.

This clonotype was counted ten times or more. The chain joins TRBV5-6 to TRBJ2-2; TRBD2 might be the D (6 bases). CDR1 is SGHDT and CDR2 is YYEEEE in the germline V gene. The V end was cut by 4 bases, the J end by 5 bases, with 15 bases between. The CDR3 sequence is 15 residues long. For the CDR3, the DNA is TGTGCCAGCAGCCCGGACCCTCGGGGGACCGGGGAGCTGTTTTTT. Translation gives CASSPDPRGTGELFF.

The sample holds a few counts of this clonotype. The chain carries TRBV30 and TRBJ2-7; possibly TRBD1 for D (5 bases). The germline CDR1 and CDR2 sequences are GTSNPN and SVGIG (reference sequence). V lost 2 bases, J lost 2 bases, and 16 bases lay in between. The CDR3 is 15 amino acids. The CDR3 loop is CAWSKGLSGPYEQYF. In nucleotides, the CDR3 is TGTGCCTGGAGTAAGGGGCTTTCCGGACCCTACGAGCAGTACTTC. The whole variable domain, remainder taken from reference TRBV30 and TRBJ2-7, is SQTIHQWPATLVQPVGSPLSLECTVEGTSNPNLYWYRQAAGRGLQLLFYSVGIGQISSEVPQNLSASRPQDRQFILSSKKLLLSDSGFYLCAWSKGLSGPYEQYFGPGTRLTVT.

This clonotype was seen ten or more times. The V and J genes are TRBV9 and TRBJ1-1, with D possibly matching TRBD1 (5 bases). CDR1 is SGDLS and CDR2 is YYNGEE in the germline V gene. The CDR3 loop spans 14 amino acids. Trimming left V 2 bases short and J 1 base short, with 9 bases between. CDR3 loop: CASSVGTGNTEAFF. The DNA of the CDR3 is TGTGCCAGCAGCGTCGGGACGGGGAACACTGAAGCTTTCTTT.

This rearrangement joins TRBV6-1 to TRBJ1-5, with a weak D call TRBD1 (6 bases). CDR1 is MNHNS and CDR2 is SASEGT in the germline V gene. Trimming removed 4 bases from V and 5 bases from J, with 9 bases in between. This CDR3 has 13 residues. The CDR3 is CASSGQEDQPQHF. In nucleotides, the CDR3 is TGTGCCAGCAGTGGACAGGAAGATCAGCCCCAGCATTTT.

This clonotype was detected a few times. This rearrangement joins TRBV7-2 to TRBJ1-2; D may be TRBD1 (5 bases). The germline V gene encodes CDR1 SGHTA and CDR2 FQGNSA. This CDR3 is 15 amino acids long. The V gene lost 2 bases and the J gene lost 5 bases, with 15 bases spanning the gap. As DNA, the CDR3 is TGTGCCAGCAGCTTAAGGGTCGGCGACAGTTATGGCTACACCTTC. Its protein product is CASSLRVGDSYGYTF. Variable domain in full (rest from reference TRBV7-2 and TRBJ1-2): GAGVSQSPSNKVTEKGKDVELRCDPISGHTALYWYRQSLGQGLEFLIYFQGNSAPDKSGLPSDRFSAERTGGSVSTLTIQRTQQEDSAVYLCASSLRVGDSYGYTFGSGTRLTVV.

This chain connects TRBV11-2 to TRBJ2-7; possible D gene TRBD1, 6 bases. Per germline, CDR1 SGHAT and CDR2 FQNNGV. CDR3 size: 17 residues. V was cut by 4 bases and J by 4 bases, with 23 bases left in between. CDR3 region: CASSSTRTGTSRYEQYF. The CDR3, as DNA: TGTGCCAGCAGCTCCACGAGGACCGGGACAAGTAGATACGAGCAGTACTTC.

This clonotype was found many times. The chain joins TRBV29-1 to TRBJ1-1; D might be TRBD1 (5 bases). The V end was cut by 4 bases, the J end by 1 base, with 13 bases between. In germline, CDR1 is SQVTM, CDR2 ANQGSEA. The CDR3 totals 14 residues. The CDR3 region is CSVGTGPSNTEAFF. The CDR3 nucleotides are TGCAGCGTTGGCACAGGCCCTTCGAACACTGAAGCTTTCTTT.

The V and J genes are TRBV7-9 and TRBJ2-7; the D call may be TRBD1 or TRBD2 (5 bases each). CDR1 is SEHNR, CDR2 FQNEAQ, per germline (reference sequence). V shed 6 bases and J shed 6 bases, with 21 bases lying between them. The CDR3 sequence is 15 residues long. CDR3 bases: TGTGCCAGCAGTTATTCCGGGACGGTCCTTCCCGAGCAGTACTTC. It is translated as CASSYSGTVLPEQYF.

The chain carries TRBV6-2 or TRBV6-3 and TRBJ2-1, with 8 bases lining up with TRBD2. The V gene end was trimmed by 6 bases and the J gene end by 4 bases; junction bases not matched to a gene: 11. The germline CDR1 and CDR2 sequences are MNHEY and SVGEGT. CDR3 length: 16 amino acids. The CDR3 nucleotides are TGTGCCAGCAGCCACCGGGGACTAGTGGATTACAATGAGCAGTTCTTC. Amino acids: CASSHRGLVDYNEQFF.

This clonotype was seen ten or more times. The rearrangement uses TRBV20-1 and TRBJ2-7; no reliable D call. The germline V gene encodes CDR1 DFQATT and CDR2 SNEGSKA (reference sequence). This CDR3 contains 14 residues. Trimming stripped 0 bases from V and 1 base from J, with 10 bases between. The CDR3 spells CSARERRSSYEQYF. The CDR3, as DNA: TGCAGTGCTAGAGAGCGGCGGAGTTCCTACGAGCAGTACTTC.

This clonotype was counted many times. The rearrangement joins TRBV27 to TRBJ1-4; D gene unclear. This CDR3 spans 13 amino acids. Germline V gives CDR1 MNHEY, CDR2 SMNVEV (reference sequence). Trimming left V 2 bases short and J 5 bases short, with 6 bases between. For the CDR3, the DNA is TGTGCCAGCAGTTTAAACCGGAATGAAAAACTGTTTTTT. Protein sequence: CASSLNRNEKLFF.

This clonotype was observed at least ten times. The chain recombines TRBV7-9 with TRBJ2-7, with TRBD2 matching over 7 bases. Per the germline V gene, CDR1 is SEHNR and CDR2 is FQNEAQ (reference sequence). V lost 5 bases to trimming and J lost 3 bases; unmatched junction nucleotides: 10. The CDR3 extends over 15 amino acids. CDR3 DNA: TGTGCCAGCAGCCCACCAGCTAGCGGAGGCTACGAGCAGTACTTC. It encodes CASSPPASGGYEQYF.

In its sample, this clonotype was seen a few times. CDR3 sequence: CASSVGFGYGYTF. The CDR3 DNA is TGTGCCAGCAGCGTGGGGTTCGGCTATGGCTACACCTTC. The chain carries TRBV9 and TRBJ1-2, with D unclear. Trimming stripped 2 bases from V and 4 bases from J, with 9 bases between. Germline CDR1 is SGDLS and CDR2 is YYNGEE. This CDR3 contains 13 residues.

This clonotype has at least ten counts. The CDR3: CASSQDRNGYQPQHF. The CDR3 DNA sequence: TGTGCCAGCAGCCAAGATCGGAACGGGTATCAGCCCCAGCATTTT. The chain recombines TRBV3-1 with TRBJ1-5; D is uncertain. Germline V gives CDR1 LGHDT, CDR2 YNNKEL (reference sequence). V was clipped by 0 bases and J by 5 bases, with 11 bases between them. This CDR3 has 15 residues.